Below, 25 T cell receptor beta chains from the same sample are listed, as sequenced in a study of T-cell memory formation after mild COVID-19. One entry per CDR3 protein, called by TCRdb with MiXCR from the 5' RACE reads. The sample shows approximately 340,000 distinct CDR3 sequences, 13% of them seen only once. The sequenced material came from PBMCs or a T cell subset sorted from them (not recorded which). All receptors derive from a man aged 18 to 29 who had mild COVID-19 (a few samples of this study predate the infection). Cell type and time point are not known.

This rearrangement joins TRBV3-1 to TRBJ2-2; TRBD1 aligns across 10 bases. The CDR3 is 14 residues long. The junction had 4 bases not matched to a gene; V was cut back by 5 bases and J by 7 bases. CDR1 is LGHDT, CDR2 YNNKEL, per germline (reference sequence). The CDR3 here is CASSDRGRVGELFF. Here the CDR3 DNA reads TGTGCCAGCAGCGACAGGGGGCGAGTCGGGGAGCTGTTTTTT.

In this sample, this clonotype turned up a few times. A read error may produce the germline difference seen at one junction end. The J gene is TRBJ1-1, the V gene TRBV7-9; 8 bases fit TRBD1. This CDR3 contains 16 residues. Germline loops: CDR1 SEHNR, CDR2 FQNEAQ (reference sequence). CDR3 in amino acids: CASSFGTGFLDTEVFF. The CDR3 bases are TGTGCCAGCAGCTTCGGGACAGGTTTCTTGGACACTGAAGTTTTCTTT.

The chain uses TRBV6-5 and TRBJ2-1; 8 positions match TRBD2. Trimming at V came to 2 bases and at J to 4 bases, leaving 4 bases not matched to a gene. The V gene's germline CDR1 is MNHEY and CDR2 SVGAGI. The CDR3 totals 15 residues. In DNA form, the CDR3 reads TGTGCCAGCAGTTACGCGGCTAGCGGGTACAATGAGCAGTTCTTC. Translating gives CASSYAASGYNEQFF.

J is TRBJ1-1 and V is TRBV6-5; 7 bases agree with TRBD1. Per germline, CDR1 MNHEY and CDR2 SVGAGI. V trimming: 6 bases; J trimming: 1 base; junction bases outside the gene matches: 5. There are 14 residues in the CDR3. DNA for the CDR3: TGTGCCAGCAGACAAAGACAGGGGAACACTGAAGCTTTCTTT. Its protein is CASRQRQGNTEAFF.

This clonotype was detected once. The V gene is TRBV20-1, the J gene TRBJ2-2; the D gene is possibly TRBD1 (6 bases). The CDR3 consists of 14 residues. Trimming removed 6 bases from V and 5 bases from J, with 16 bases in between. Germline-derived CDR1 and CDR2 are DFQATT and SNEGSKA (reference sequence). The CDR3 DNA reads TGCAGTGCCAGGGGCGCAGGGCAAACCGGGGAGCTGTTTTTT. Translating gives CSARGAGQTGELFF.

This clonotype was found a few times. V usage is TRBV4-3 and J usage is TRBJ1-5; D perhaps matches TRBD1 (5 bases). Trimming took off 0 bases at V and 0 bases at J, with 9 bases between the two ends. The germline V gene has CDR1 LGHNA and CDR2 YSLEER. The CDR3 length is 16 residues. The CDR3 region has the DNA TGCGCCAGCAGCCAAGATCAGGGATATAGCAATCAGCCCCAGCATTTT. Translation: CASSQDQGYSNQPQHF.

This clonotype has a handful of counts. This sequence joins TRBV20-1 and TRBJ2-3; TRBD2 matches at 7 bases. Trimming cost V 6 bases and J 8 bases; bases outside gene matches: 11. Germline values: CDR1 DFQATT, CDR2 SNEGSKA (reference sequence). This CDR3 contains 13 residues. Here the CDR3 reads CSATGGLFATQYF. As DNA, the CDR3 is TGCAGTGCAACGGGGGGACTTTTTGCTACGCAGTATTTT.

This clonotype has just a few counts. In DNA, the CDR3 is TGTGCCAGCAGTCCCGGGACAGGACGAACTGAAGCTTTCTTT. Protein: CASSPGTGRTEAFF. V usage is TRBV27 and J usage is TRBJ1-1, with 8 positions matching TRBD1. V shed 5 bases and J 5 bases; nucleotides not matched to a gene: 7. The CDR3 sequence is 14 residues long. CDR1 and CDR2 from the germline V gene are MNHEY and SMNVEV (reference sequence).

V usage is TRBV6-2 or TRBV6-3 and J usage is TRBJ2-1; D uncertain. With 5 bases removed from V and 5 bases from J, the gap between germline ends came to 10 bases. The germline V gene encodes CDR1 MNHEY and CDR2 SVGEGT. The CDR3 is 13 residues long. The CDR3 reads CASSLLGDNEQFF. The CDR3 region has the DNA TGTGCCAGCAGTCTACTTGGGGACAATGAGCAGTTCTTC.

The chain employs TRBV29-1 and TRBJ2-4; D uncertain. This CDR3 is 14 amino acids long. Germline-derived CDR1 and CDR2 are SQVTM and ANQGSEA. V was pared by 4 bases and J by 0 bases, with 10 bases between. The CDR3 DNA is TGCAGCGTTGCAGGAAGGTTAGCCAAAAACATTCAGTACTTC. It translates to CSVAGRLAKNIQYF. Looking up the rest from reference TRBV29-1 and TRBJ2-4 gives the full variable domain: SAVISQKPSRDICQRGTSLTIQCQVDSQVTMMFWYRQQPGQSLTLIATANQGSEATYESGFVIDKFPISRPNLTFSTLTVSNMSPEDSSIYLCSVAGRLAKNIQYFGAGTRLSVL.

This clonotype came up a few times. DNA for the CDR3: TGTGCCAGCAGTCCCAGACTAGCGCGGATCGCTGGCAATGAGCAGTTCTTC. Translated, it gives CASSPRLARIAGNEQFF. The genes are TRBV6-5 and TRBJ2-1; TRBD2 aligns across 8 bases. CDR3 length: 17 residues. With 5 bases clipped from V and 6 bases from J, the junction kept 15 bases outside the gene matches. CDR1 and CDR2 from the germline V gene are MNHEY and SVGAGI.

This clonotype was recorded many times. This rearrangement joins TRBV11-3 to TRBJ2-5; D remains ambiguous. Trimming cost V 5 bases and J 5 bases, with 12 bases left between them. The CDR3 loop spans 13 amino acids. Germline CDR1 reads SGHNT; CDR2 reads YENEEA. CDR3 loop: CASSPRMRETQYF. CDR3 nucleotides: TGTGCCAGCAGCCCCCGGATGCGGGAGACCCAGTACTTC.

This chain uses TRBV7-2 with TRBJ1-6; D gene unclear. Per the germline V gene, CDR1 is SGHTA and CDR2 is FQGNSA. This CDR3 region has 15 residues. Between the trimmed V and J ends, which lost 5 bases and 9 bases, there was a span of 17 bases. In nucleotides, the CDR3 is TGTGCCAGCAGCCCGCCCGGAGGGCCATTTTCACCCCTCCACTTT. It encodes CASSPPGGPFSPLHF.

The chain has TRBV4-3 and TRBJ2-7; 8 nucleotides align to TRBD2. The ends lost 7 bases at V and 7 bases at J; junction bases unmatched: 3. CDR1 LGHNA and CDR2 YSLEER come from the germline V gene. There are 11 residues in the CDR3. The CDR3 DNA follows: TGCGCCAGCAAGGCGGGGGGAGAGCAGTACGTC. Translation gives CASKAGGEQYV.

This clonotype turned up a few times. CDR3 coding DNA: TGTGCCAGCAGCTCGCCAATCGGACAAGCAACTAATGAAAAACTGTTTTTT. Amino acids: CASSSPIGQATNEKLFF. The rearrangement links TRBV5-5 to TRBJ1-4; a weak D match, TRBD1 (5 bases). Trimming took off 3 bases at V and 0 bases at J, with 15 bases between the two ends. This CDR3 region has 17 residues. From germline, CDR1 is SGHKS and CDR2 YYEKEE (reference sequence).

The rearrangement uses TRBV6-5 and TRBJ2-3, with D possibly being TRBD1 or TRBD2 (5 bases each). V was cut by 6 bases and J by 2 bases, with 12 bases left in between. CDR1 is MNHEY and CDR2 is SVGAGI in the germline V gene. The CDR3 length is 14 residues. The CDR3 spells CASRGEYLTDTQYF. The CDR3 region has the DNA TGTGCCAGCAGAGGGGAGTACCTCACAGATACGCAGTATTTT.

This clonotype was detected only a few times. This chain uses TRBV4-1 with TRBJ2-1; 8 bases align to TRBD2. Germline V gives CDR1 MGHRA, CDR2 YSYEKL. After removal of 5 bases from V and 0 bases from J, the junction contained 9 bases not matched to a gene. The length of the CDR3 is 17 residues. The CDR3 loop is CASSSRERGSSYNEQFF. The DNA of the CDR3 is TGCGCCAGCAGCTCCAGGGAGCGGGGGAGCTCCTACAATGAGCAGTTCTTC.

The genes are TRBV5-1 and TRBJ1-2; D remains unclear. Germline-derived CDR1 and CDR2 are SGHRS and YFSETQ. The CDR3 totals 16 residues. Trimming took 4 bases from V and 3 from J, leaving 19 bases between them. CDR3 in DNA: TGCGCCAGCAGCCCCGGAGCCAGGAACGGCCACTATGGCTACACCTTC. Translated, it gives CASSPGARNGHYGYTF.

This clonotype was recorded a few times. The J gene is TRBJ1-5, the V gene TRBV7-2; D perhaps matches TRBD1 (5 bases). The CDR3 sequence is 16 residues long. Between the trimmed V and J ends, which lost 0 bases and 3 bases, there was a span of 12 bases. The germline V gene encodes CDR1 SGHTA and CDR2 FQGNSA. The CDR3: CASSLAQTADNQPQHF. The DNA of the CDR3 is TGTGCCAGCAGCTTAGCTCAGACAGCAGACAATCAGCCCCAGCATTTT.

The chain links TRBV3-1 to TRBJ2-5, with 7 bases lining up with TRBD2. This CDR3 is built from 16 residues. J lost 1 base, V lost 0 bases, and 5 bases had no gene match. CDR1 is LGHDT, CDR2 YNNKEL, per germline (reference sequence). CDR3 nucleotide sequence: TGTGCCAGCAGCCAAGATCTAGGCGGGGGCCAAGAGACCCAGTACTTC. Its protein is CASSQDLGGGQETQYF.

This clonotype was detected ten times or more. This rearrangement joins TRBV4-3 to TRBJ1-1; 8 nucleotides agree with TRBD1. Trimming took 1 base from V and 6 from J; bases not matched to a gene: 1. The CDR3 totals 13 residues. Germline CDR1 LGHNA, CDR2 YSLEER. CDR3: CASSQGQGSEAFF. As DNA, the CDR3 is TGCGCCAGCAGCCAAGGACAGGGGTCTGAAGCTTTCTTT.

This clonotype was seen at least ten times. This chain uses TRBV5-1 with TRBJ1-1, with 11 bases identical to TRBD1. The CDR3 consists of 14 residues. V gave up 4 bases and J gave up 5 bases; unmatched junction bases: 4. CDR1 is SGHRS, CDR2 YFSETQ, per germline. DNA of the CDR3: TGCGCCAGCAGCAAGGACAGGGGGCCTACTGAAGCTTTCTTT. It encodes CASSKDRGPTEAFF. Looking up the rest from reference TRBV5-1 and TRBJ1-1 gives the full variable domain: KAGVTQTPRYLIKTRGQQVTLSCSPISGHRSVSWYQQTPGQGLQFLFEYFSETQRNKGNFPGRFSGRQFSNSRSEMNVSTLELGDSALYLCASSKDRGPTEAFFGQGTRLTVV.

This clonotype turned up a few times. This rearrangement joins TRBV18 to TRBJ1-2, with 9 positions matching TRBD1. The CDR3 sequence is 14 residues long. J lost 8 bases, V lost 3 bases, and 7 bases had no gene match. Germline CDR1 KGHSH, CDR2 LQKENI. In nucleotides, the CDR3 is TGTGCCAGCTCACCCCGGGACAGGGCTTCCGGCTACACCTTC. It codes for CASSPRDRASGYTF. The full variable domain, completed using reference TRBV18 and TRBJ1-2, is NAGVMQNPRHLVRRRGQEARLRCSPMKGHSHVYWYRQLPEEGLKFMVYLQKENIIDESGMPKERFSAEFPKEGPSILRIQQVVRGDSAAYFCASSPRDRASGYTFGSGTRLTVV.

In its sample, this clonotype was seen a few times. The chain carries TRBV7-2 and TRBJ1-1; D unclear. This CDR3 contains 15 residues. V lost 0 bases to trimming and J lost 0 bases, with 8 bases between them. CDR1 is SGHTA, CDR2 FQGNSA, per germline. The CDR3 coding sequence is TGTGCCAGCAGCTTAGCCCCGAACATGAACACTGAAGCTTTCTTT. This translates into CASSLAPNMNTEAFF.

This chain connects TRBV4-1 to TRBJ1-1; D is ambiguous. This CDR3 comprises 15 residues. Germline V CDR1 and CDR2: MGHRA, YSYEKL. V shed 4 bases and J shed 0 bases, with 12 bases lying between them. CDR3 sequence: CASSLQKHLNTEAFF. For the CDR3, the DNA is TGCGCCAGCAGCCTACAGAAACATTTGAACACTGAAGCTTTCTTT.